This T cell receptor beta chain was observed in a study of blood T cells in healthy people across ages. The CDR3 has 15 amino acids. The V gene end was trimmed by 3 bases and the J gene end by 4 bases; junction bases not matched to a gene: 4. Sample-barcoded 5' priming and a J-beta primer mix drove a second PCR of roughly 7 to 11 cycles. Via MiXCR, TCRdb re-called the 5' RACE reads, giving one row per CDR3 protein. This sample has hundreds of thousands of distinct CDR3 sequences, with around a fifth found just once. In this sample, this clonotype turned up a few times. V gene TRBV12-3 or TRBV12-4 combines with J gene TRBJ1-1; 11 nucleotides match TRBD1. This sequence was found in a man between 65 and 85 years old in good health. The sample consisted of blood. The CDR3 DNA follows: TGTGCCAGCAGTTTTACCGGGACAGGGGGCACTGAAGCTTTCTTT. Amino acids: CASSFTGTGGTEAFF.